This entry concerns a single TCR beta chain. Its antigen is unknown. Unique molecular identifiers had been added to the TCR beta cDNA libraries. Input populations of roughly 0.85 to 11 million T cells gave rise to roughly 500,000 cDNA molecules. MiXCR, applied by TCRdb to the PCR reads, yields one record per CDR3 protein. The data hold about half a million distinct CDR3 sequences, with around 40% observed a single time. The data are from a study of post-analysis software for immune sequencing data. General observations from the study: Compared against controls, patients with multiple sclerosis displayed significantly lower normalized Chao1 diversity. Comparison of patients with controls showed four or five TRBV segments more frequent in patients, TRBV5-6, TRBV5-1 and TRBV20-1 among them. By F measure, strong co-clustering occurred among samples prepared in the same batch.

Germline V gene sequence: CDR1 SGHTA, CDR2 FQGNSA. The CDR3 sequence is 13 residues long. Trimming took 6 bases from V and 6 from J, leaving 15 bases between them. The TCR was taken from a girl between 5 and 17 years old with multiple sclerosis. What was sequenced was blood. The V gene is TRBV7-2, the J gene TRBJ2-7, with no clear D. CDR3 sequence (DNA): TGTGCCAGCAGAATCCCCCCCGAAGCCGAGCAGTACTTC. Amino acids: CASRIPPEAEQYF.